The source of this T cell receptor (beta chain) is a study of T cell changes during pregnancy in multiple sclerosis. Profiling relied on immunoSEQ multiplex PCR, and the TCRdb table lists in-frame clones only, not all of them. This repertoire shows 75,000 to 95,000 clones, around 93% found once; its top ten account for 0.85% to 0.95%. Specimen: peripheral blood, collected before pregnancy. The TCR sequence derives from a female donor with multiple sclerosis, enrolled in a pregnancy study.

This CDR3 reads CASSLWAEEGTQYF. DNA for the CDR3: TGTGCCAGCAGCTTATGGGCGGAGGAAGGGACCCAGTACTTC. The chain is built from TRBV11-3 and TRBJ2-5; D is possibly TRBD2 (5 bases). Per the germline V gene, CDR1 is SGHNT and CDR2 is YENEEA. V lost 2 bases and J lost 7, with 14 bases in between. This CDR3 region has 14 residues.